Sequencing of this TCR beta chain was carried out in a study of CD4 T cells in relation to SARS-CoV-2 and coronaviruses. Study outcomes and limitations: No crossreactivity against non-spike viral proteins was tested here.

Clones were read by immunoSEQ multiplex PCR, and TCRdb kept only the in-frame ones, dropping some. The repertoire holds 65,000 or so clones, with 87% as singletons. Before the COVID-19 pandemic, during about 2011-2019, CD4+ T cells were taken from unexposed donors. Note on this clone: Its antigen is still unknown.

The CDR3 contains 12 residues. Trimming took 3 bases from V and 14 from J, leaving 16 bases between them. The V gene's germline CDR1 is SGHTA and CDR2 FQGNSA. Sequencing was done on a sample of memory CD4+ T cells from PBMCs. The source is a human donor in good health. The chain uses TRBV7-2 and TRBJ1-1, with D hard to call. CDR3 loop: CASSLLGVLVFF. Written as DNA, the CDR3 is TGTGCCAGCAGCTTGTTGGGAGTATTGGTGTTCTTT.